This T cell receptor (beta chain) was sequenced during a study of CD8 T cells in ankylosing spondylitis. The V gene lost 5 bases and the J gene lost 7 bases, with 17 bases spanning the gap. The CDR3 spans 15 residues. The germline gives CDR1 SGHAT, CDR2 FQNNGV. The study, taken as a whole, reports: Seemingly characteristic of ankylosing spondylitis blood was a TCR beta motif consisting of roughly 8 highly homologous variants.

To note about this clonotype: No antigen is known for it.

One entry per CDR3 protein, called by TCRdb with MiXCR from the 5' RACE reads. The table lists some 840,000 distinct CDR3 sequences, about an eighth of them singletons. Input material: blood, either unsorted or a sorted T cell fraction (not recorded which). This clonotype was sampled from a male donor with ankylosing spondylitis. The rearrangement links TRBV11-2 to TRBJ1-4; possibly TRBD1 for D (5 bases). The CDR3 here is CASSRSPGVSEKLFF. The CDR3 region has the DNA TGTGCCAGCAGCAGGAGTCCGGGGGTTAGTGAAAAACTGTTTTTT.